This is a list of T cell receptor beta chains from one sample in a study of T cells in Graves' hyperthyroidism and ophthalmopathy. TCRdb reprocessed the multiplex PCR reads with MiXCR, giving one entry per CDR3 protein. The sample lists some 500,000 distinct CDR3 sequences; around 24% were seen once. Sequencing used blood. Every receptor here comes from a woman in her 30s with Graves' ophthalmopathy. Each CDR3 is given with its conserved first and last residue. Fields, in order: clone size, J gene, V gene, CDR3 length, CDR3 protein. Clone size, where shown, is once, few, many, or a class for clones that have expanded.

NA,TRBJ1-2,TRBV27,13,CASSSGSVHGYTF
few,TRBJ1-6,TRBV12-3/TRBV12-4,16,CASRFGDGSYNSPLHF
many,TRBJ1-2,TRBV13,14,CASSPGQGQDGYTF
many,TRBJ2-5,TRBV12-3/TRBV12-4,15,CASSFQGGGRETQYF
many,TRBJ2-5,TRBV20-1,11,CSARDWETQYF
once,TRBJ2-7,TRBV6-1,14,CATTRAEASYEQYF
few,TRBJ2-5,TRBV11-2,21,CASSLVSGYFRRTGGDETQYF
NA,TRBJ2-7,TRBV12-3/TRBV12-4,15,CASSLARGRAYEQYF
many,TRBJ1-1,TRBV12-3/TRBV12-4,14,CASRRLGGITEAFF
many,TRBJ2-7,TRBV15,13,CATSSTGAGEQYF
many,TRBJ1-1,TRBV27,14,CASSSSLGNTEAFF
NA,TRBJ2-7,TRBV19,13,CASSQLAGDEQYF
NA,TRBJ1-1,TRBV19,15,CASSPRSRPWDEAFF
many,TRBJ1-1,TRBV6-1,10,CASRTGEAFF
many,TRBJ1-6,TRBV7-2,17,CASSLYLQVAYNSPLHF
NA,TRBJ2-7,TRBV11-2,16,CASTPSGRAPSYEQYF